The next 12 T cell receptor beta chains were all read from a single sample in a study of blood T cell repertoires in COVID-19. TCRdb keeps only in-frame clones here, not all; method: immunoSEQ multiplex PCR. The profile shows some 270,000 clones, roughly nine tenths of them singletons. Sequenced material: peripheral blood. These receptors originate from a woman between 40 and 55 years old who had recovered from COVID-19.

CDR3 sequence: CATSDPGTANYGYTF. CDR3 coding DNA: TGTGCCACCAGTGATCCGGGGACAGCCAACTATGGCTACACCTTC. This chain uses TRBV24-1 with TRBJ1-2; 7 bases agree with TRBD1. The CDR3 totals 15 residues. Trimming at V came to 3 bases and at J to 2 bases, leaving 5 bases not matched to a gene. Germline lookup yields CDR1 KGHDR and CDR2 SFDVKD.

This clone was seen just once. J is TRBJ1-1 and V is TRBV6-1; 8 positions agree with TRBD1. Germline CDR1 and CDR2: MNHNS and SASEGT. V shed 2 bases and J 3 bases; nucleotides not matched to a gene: 2. The CDR3 consists of 14 residues. In DNA, the CDR3 is TGTGCCAGCAGTGAAACGACAGGGGACACTGAAGCTTTCTTT. Translated: CASSETTGDTEAFF.

The CDR3 nucleotides are TGTGCCAGCAGTGATCTGCCCCCGAGTGAAATAGCGGTGAGCTCCTACAATGAGCAGTTCTTC. This translates into CASSDLPPSEIAVSSYNEQFF. The rearrangement joins TRBV2 to TRBJ2-1; a possible D gene is TRBD2 (6 bases). The length of the CDR3 is 21 residues. Germline V gene sequence: CDR1 SNHLY, CDR2 FYNNEI. V lost 3 bases, J lost 0 bases, and 27 bases lay in between.

The rearrangement joins TRBV27 to TRBJ1-1, with D unclear. The germline V and J ends were trimmed by 5 bases and 6 bases, with 16 bases remaining between them. This CDR3 has 14 amino acids. Per the germline V gene, CDR1 is MNHEY and CDR2 is SMNVEV (reference sequence). This CDR3 is CASSLDPGSPEAFF. In DNA form, the CDR3 reads TGTGCCAGCAGTCTGGATCCGGGAAGCCCTGAAGCTTTCTTT.

This sequence joins TRBV5-7 and TRBJ2-1; perhaps TRBD2 as D (5 bases). TRBV5-7 is an open reading frame whose function is uncertain. Trimming left V 6 bases short and J 7 bases short, with 17 bases between. The CDR3 has 14 amino acids. CDR3 protein: CASIWEKTGNEQFF. The CDR3 DNA reads as TGTGCCAGCATCTGGGAGAAGACCGGAAATGAGCAGTTCTTC.

J is TRBJ2-7 and V is TRBV24-1, with D perhaps TRBD1 (5 bases). The CDR3 runs 16 residues. V was shortened by 9 bases and J by 3 bases, with 23 bases between the two germline ends. Germline lookup yields CDR1 KGHDR and CDR2 SFDVKD. In DNA, the CDR3 is TGTGCCACCTCCCCCCGGCAGGGAAGGGCCCGCTACGAGCAGTACGTC. Translating gives CATSPRQGRARYEQYV.

V and J are TRBV9 and TRBJ2-2, with 10 nucleotides matching TRBD2. Germline CDR1 SGDLS, CDR2 YYNGEE. Trimming removed 0 bases from V and 3 bases from J; junction bases left unmatched: 2. The CDR3 contains 16 residues. The CDR3 DNA is TGTGCCAGCAGCGTAGCTAGCGGGGGACACACCGGGGAGCTGTTTTTT. Amino acid sequence: CASSVASGGHTGELFF.

J is TRBJ1-2 and V is TRBV6-1, with 7 bases identical to TRBD1. CDR3 length equals 14 residues. The ends lost 2 bases at V and 2 bases at J; junction bases unmatched: 2. Germline values: CDR1 MNHNS, CDR2 SASEGT. The CDR3 is CASSESGQNYGYTF. In DNA, the CDR3 is TGTGCCAGCAGTGAATCGGGACAGAACTATGGCTACACCTTC.

The table lists this clone with a count of one. This chain links TRBV11-3 with TRBJ2-6, with 7 bases that match TRBD1. Germline loops: CDR1 SGHNT, CDR2 YENEEA. Unmatched junction bases numbered 5, after V lost 7 bases and J lost 2 bases. The CDR3 has 15 residues. CDR3 in amino acids: CASTLTGAGANVLTF. The CDR3 DNA reads as TGTGCCAGCACCCTCACAGGGGCTGGGGCCAACGTCCTGACTTTC.

V gene TRBV9 combines with J gene TRBJ1-4; 11 nucleotides agree with TRBD1. From germline, CDR1 is SGDLS and CDR2 YYNGEE. CDR3 size: 15 residues. The trim removed 3 bases at V and 6 bases at J, leaving 4 bases unmatched. This chain's CDR3 is CASSAGGQGDEKLFF. CDR3 nucleotide sequence: TGTGCCAGCAGCGCGGGGGGACAGGGGGATGAAAAACTGTTTTTT.

The chain's CDR3 is CASSLREVSYNEQFF. Here the CDR3 DNA reads TGTGCCAGTAGTTTGCGCGAAGTCTCCTACAATGAGCAGTTCTTC. This chain links TRBV19 with TRBJ2-1, with no clear D. V gave up 5 bases and J gave up 0 bases, with 11 bases separating them. CDR1 is LNHDA, CDR2 SQIVND, per germline (reference sequence). This CDR3 comprises 15 residues.

The chain has TRBV10-3 and TRBJ1-1, with TRBD1 matching over 8 bases. V shed 11 bases, J shed 5 bases, and the junction held 7 bases outside the gene matches. Germline V lookup: CDR1 ENHRY, CDR2 SYGVKD. The CDR3 extends over 12 amino acids. In DNA form, the CDR3 reads TGTGCCGCCCAGGGGGCAATAACTGAAGCTTTCTTT. Its protein is CAAQGAITEAFF.